This entry lists 5 T cell receptor beta chains sequenced from one sample in a study of shared clonotypes between healthy human individuals. TCRdb's table, derived via immunoSEQ multiplex PCR, lists solely in-frame clones and lacks some. Of 1 million to 1.3 million clones listed, about 80% are singletons. The material sequenced was memory CD4+ T cells from PBMCs. Described subset: CD45RA-negative fraction. The receptors come from a man between 18 and 29 years old in good health. Some clones in this sample may be carry-over from other donors' samples.

The chain recombines TRBV5-8 with TRBJ2-7; possible D gene TRBD2, 6 bases. Between the trimmed V and J ends, which lost 0 bases and 3 bases, there was a span of 19 bases. The CDR3 totals 17 residues. The germline CDR1 and CDR2 sequences are SGHTS and YDEGEE. The CDR3 nucleotides are TGTGCCAGCAGCTTGGAGACTACCGGGACTGGGTACTACGAGCAGTACTTC. Its translation is CASSLETTGTGYYEQYF.

The chain couples TRBV2 to TRBJ2-1, with 7 positions matching TRBD1. Unmatched junction bases numbered 10, after V lost 2 bases and J lost 6 bases. Germline V gene sequence: CDR1 SNHLY, CDR2 FYNNEI. CDR3 length: 16 amino acids. The CDR3: CASSERGRQGPNEQFF. The CDR3 DNA is TGTGCCAGCAGTGAACGTGGGAGACAGGGCCCCAATGAGCAGTTCTTC.

V usage is TRBV19 and J usage is TRBJ1-3; unclear D gene. The ends were cut back, 3 bases at V and 3 bases at J, with 12 bases in the middle. This CDR3 contains 15 residues. Germline CDR1 is LNHDA and CDR2 is SQIVND (reference sequence). Here the CDR3 reads CASSIDISGGNTIYF. The DNA for the CDR3 is TGTGCCAGTAGTATCGACATCTCGGGTGGAAACACCATATATTTT.

The V call is TRBV9, the J call TRBJ1-2, with D unclear. This CDR3 comprises 12 residues. Looked up from germline, CDR1 is SGDLS and CDR2 is YYNGEE. Trimming pared 4 bases from V and 4 bases from J, leaving 8 bases between. CDR3 loop: CASSQRGYGYTF. The DNA of the CDR3 is TGTGCCAGCAGCCAGCGGGGCTATGGCTACACCTTC. Based on the CDR3 plus reference TRBV9 and TRBJ1-2, the full variable domain is DSGVTQTPKHLITATGQRVTLRCSPRSGDLSVYWYQQSLDQGLQFLIQYYNGEERAKGNILERFSAQQFPDLHSELNLSSLELGDSALYFCASSQRGYGYTFGSGTRLTVV.

The chain employs TRBV10-1 and TRBJ2-7; the D gene is possibly TRBD2 (5 bases). Deletions cut 5 bases from V and 7 bases from J, with 18 bases between. Germline values: CDR1 WNHNN, CDR2 SYGVQD (reference sequence). The CDR3 length is 14 residues. The CDR3 reads CASSPRRFGLEQYF. The CDR3 DNA is TGCGCCAGCAGTCCACGGAGGTTCGGCCTGGAGCAGTACTTC.